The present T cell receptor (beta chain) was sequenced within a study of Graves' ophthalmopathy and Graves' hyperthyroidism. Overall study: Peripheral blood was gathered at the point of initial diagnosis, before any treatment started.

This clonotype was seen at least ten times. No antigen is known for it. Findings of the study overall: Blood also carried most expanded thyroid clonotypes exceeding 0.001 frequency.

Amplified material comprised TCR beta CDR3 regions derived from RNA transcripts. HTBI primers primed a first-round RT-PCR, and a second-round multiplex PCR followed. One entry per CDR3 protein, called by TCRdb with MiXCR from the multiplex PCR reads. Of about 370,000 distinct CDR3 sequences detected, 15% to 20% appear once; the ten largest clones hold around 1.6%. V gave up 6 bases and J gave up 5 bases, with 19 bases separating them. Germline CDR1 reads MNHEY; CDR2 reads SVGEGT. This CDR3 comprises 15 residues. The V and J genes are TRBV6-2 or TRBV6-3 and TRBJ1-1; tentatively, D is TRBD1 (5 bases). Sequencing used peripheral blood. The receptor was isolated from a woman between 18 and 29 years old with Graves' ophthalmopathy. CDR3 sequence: CASRYPRQGGTEAFF. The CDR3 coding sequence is TGTGCCAGCAGGTACCCTAGGCAGGGAGGGACTGAAGCTTTCTTT.